This T cell receptor (beta chain) was profiled in a study of PD-1 blockade in classical Hodgkin lymphoma. Findings and limits, study-wide: Newly diagnosed patients and complete responders had comparable diversity at baseline.

The time point: cycle 4 day 1 (C4D1), after five to seven weeks of nivolumab. After autologous stem cell transplantation all patients relapsed, and prior brentuximab vedotin exposure differed between cohorts. Complete response, partial response or progressive disease made up the best responses. Germline values: CDR1 MNHEY, CDR2 SVGAGI. CDR3 length: 16 amino acids. Trimming took off 0 bases at V and 5 bases at J, with 17 bases between the two ends. The table came from immunoSEQ multiplex PCR; TCRdb's copy has only in-frame clones and leaves some out. The data contain approximately 22,000 clones, roughly 71% of them seen just once; the ten biggest clones take up 15% to 20%. This clone was detected a few times. The antigen remains undetermined.

This rearrangement joins TRBV6-5 to TRBJ2-7, with a weak D call TRBD1 (5 bases). The material sequenced was peripheral blood mononuclear cells (PBMCs), taken before the fourth cycle of nivolumab. The receptor's source is a human donor with classical Hodgkin lymphoma. The CDR3 spells CASSYSMGQGLNEQYF. The CDR3, as DNA: TGTGCCAGCAGTTACTCGATGGGGCAGGGTCTAAACGAGCAGTACTTC.